Each of the 8 T cell receptor beta chains below was sequenced from the same sample in a study of beta chain features in type 1 diabetes. General observations from the study: There was a moderate but significant shortening of TCRB CDR3s in all four CD4+ subsets of Type 1 diabetes patients.

The isolated RNA, all of it, was reverse transcribed, so expressed TCRB transcripts were what got sequenced. The protocol was immunoSEQ multiplex PCR, while the TCRdb copy is restricted to in-frame clones and leaves out a portion. Among roughly 130,000 clones listed, around 15% were seen once. What these receptors recognize is not known. Sequences were obtained from central memory CD4+ T cells from blood. Receptor source: a young man with type 1 diabetes.

For this clone: The sample carries other DNA sequences with the same CDR3. The genes are TRBV29-1 and TRBJ1-1; no clear D gene. This CDR3 comprises 11 residues. CDR1 is SQVTM and CDR2 is ANQGSEA in the germline V gene. Deletions cut 6 bases from V and 1 base from J, with 6 bases between. The CDR3 nucleotides read TGCAGCGTCCGCAGGAACACTGAAGCTTTCTTT. This gives the protein CSVRRNTEAFF.

The chain couples TRBV7-2 to TRBJ1-2; TRBD1 might be the D (5 bases). Germline CDR1 SGHTA, CDR2 FQGNSA. V dropped 7 bases and J dropped 2 bases, with 17 bases sitting between them. The CDR3 loop spans 15 amino acids. The CDR3 loop reads CASTTVGASNYGYTF. The CDR3, as DNA: TGTGCCAGCACCACTGTAGGGGCCTCAAACTATGGCTACACCTTC.

The J gene is TRBJ2-1, the V gene TRBV4-3; D is ambiguous. This CDR3 is 13 amino acids long. The V end was cut by 2 bases, the J end by 8 bases, with 10 bases between. From germline, CDR1 is LGHNA and CDR2 YSLEER. CDR3 amino acids: CASSQSPRYEQFF. In DNA form, the CDR3 reads TGCGCCAGCAGCCAATCCCCCCGATATGAGCAGTTCTTC.

This clone occurred a few times. The chain employs TRBV30 and TRBJ2-1; 10 bases are shared with TRBD2. In germline, CDR1 is GTSNPN, CDR2 SVGIG (reference sequence). The length of the CDR3 is 14 residues. V shed 0 bases, J shed 6 bases, and the junction held 2 bases outside the gene matches. The CDR3 region has the DNA TGTGCCTGGAGTGTACTAGCGGGGTTCAATGAGCAGTTCTTC. Translated, it gives CAWSVLAGFNEQFF.

This clone has a handful of counts. The gene calls are TRBV5-6 and TRBJ2-1; the D gene is possibly TRBD2 (6 bases). The CDR3 length is 14 residues. Trimming pared 7 bases from V and 6 bases from J, leaving 17 bases between. Germline loops: CDR1 SGHDT, CDR2 YYEEEE. CDR3 nucleotide sequence: TGTGCCAGCGTCCGCGGGACCCTTCGCAATGAGCAGTTCTTC. Amino acid sequence: CASVRGTLRNEQFF.

In its sample, this clone was seen a few times. The chain carries TRBV7-8 and TRBJ2-2, with TRBD2 as a possible D gene (6 bases). With 2 bases removed from V and 0 bases from J, the gap between germline ends came to 10 bases. This CDR3 region has 16 residues. Germline CDR1 is SGHVS and CDR2 is FQNEAQ. CDR3 sequence reads: CASSLIGGTNTGELFF. CDR3 DNA: TGTGCCAGCAGCTTAATCGGGGGAACGAACACCGGGGAGCTGTTTTTT.

This clone was recorded a few times. The chain employs TRBV7-6 and TRBJ1-3, with TRBD1 identical over 8 bases. This CDR3 contains 20 residues. Per the germline V gene, CDR1 is SGHVS and CDR2 is FNYEAQ. Trimming took 1 base from V and 0 from J; bases not matched to a gene: 14. In DNA form, the CDR3 reads TGTGCCAGCAGCTTAGGAGCAAAGGGACAGGTCCCGTCCTCTGGAAACACCATATATTTT. Amino acid sequence: CASSLGAKGQVPSSGNTIYF.

V and J are TRBV29-1 and TRBJ1-3; 7 bases fit TRBD1. Trimming cost V 5 bases and J 4 bases; bases outside gene matches: 5. The germline gives CDR1 SQVTM, CDR2 ANQGSEA. This CDR3 comprises 13 residues. The CDR3 here is CSVSQGPGNTIYF. In DNA form, the CDR3 reads TGCAGCGTTTCACAGGGGCCGGGAAACACCATATATTTT.